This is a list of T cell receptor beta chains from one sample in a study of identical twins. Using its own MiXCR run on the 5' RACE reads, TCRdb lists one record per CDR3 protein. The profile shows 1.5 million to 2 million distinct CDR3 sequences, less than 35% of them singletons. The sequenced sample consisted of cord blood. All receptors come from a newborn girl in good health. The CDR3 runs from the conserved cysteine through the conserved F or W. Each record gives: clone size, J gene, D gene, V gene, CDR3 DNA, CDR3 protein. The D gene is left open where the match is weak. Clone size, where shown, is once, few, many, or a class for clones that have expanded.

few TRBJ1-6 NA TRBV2 TGTGCCAGCAGTGGTGGGAGCTCCTATAATTCACCCCTCCACTTT CASSGGSSYNSPLHF
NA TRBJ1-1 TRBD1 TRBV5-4 TGTGCCAGCAGCTTGGCCCAGGGGGCCCGAGCTTTCTTT CASSLAQGARAFF
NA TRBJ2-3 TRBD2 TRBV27 TGTGCCAGCAGTTCCTATCTAGCGGGAGGGGGCGGAGATACGCAGTATTTT CASSSYLAGGGGDTQYF
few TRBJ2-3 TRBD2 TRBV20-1 TGCAGTGCTAGCCTAGCGGACGGCACAGATACGCAGTATTTT CSASLADGTDTQYF
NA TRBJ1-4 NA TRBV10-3 TGTGCCATCAGCCCCGTTGGCGCAACTAATGAAAAACTGTTTTTT CAISPVGATNEKLFF
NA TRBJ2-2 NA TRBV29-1 TGCAGCGTTGTGGGGGAGCTGGTCGGGGAGCTGTTTTTT CSVVGELVGELFF
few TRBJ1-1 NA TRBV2 TGTGCCAGCAGGGTCGGGCCCATGGACACTGAAGCTTTCTTT CASRVGPMDTEAFF
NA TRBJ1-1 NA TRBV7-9 TGTGCCAGCAGCTTCAGGGAGGGGAAAACTGAAGCTTTCTTT CASSFREGKTEAFF
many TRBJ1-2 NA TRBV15 TGTGCCACCGCCAGCGACCGCAGTCACACCTTC CATASDRSHTF
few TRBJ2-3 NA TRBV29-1 TGCAGCGTTGACATAATGAGGGGATTTGGGGATACGCAGTATTTT CSVDIMRGFGDTQYF
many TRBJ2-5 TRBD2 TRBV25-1 TGTGCCAGCAGGGAAGCGGGAGCGGTTGGAGAGACCCAGTACTTC CASREAGAVGETQYF
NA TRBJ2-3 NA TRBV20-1 TGCACCGATACGGCTGATACGCAGTATTTT CTDTADTQYF
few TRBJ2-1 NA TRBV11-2 TGTGCCAGCAGCTCCTTCTTGGGGAAGTACAATGAGCAGTTCTTC CASSSFLGKYNEQFF
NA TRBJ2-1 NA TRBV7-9 TGTGCCAGCAGCTTATCTATGGGTTCGTCCTCCTACAATGAGCAGTTCTTC CASSLSMGSSSYNEQFF
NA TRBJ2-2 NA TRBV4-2 TGTGCCTTCGGAGGGGGCACGAACACCGGGGAGCTGTTTTTT CAFGGGTNTGELFF
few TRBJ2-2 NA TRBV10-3 TGTGCCATCCAACCCTATAACACCGGGGAGCTGTTTTTT CAIQPYNTGELFF
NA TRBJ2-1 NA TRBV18 TGTGCCAGCTCGGAGGGGGCTAGTGAGCAGTTCTTC CASSEGASEQFF
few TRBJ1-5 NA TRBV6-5 TGTGCCAGCAAAGTAGACCCTAGCAATCAGCCCCAGCATTTT CASKVDPSNQPQHF
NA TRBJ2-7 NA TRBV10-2 TGCGCCAGCAGTGAGTGGGCGGCCACCTACGAGCAGTACTTC CASSEWAATYEQYF
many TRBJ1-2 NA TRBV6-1 TGTGCCAGCAGTGACACAGCCTATGGCTACACCTTC CASSDTAYGYTF